Below, 9 T cell receptor beta chains from the same sample are listed, as sequenced in a study of blood T cell repertoires in COVID-19. The repertoire was sequenced with immunoSEQ multiplex PCR; TCRdb's copy has only in-frame clones and lacks some. The table lists about 180,000 clones, about 88% of them singletons. The sequenced sample was PBMCs or T cells enriched from blood (not recorded which). These receptor sequences come from a woman aged 40 to 49 with acute COVID-19.

The gene calls are TRBV28 and TRBJ1-5, with 10 bases fitting TRBD1. The CDR3 sequence is 15 residues long. V lost 5 bases and J lost 7; bases outside the gene matches: 8. From germline, CDR1 is MDHEN and CDR2 SYDVKM. The CDR3 sequence: CASSLDRGRRQPQHF. The CDR3 region has the DNA TGTGCCAGCAGTCTCGACAGGGGGCGCAGGCAGCCCCAGCATTTT.

This chain joins TRBV5-1 and TRBJ2-1; perhaps TRBD1 as D (6 bases). Germline CDR1 and CDR2: SGHRS and YFSETQ. V lost 4 bases and J lost 9, with 14 bases in between. This CDR3 has 13 residues. The CDR3: CASSRWTESEQFF. The CDR3 DNA reads as TGCGCCAGCAGCCGCTGGACAGAAAGTGAGCAGTTCTTC. Filled out from reference TRBV5-1 and TRBJ2-1, the complete variable domain reads KAGVTQTPRYLIKTRGQQVTLSCSPISGHRSVSWYQQTPGQGLQFLFEYFSETQRNKGNFPGRFSGRQFSNSRSEMNVSTLELGDSALYLCASSRWTESEQFFGPGTRLTVL.

This chain uses TRBV7-2 with TRBJ2-1, with 13 bases fitting TRBD2. The CDR3 sequence is 17 residues long. V gave up 5 bases and J gave up 6 bases; unmatched junction bases: 10. The germline CDR1 and CDR2 sequences are SGHTA and FQGNSA. The CDR3 loop reads CASSGLAGVRGLNEQFF. The CDR3 bases are TGTGCCAGCAGCGGACTAGCGGGAGTAAGAGGGCTCAATGAGCAGTTCTTC.

The chain couples TRBV15 to TRBJ2-7, with D maybe TRBD2 (6 bases). The CDR3 runs to 15 residues. The V gene lost 0 bases and the J gene lost 7 bases, with 16 bases spanning the gap. Germline loops: CDR1 LNHNV, CDR2 YYDKDF (reference sequence). CDR3 region: CATSRDRRGEGEQYF. The CDR3 DNA sequence: TGTGCCACCAGCAGAGATAGACGCGGGGAAGGGGAGCAGTACTTC.

V is TRBV5-1 and J is TRBJ2-5; TRBD2 aligns across 11 bases. The CDR3 is 15 amino acids. The V gene end was trimmed by 6 bases and the J gene end by 4 bases; junction bases not matched to a gene: 8. Germline V gene data show CDR1 as SGHRS and CDR2 as YFSETQ. CDR3 protein: CASTTSGSSSETQYF. In DNA form, the CDR3 reads TGCGCCAGCACCACTAGCGGGAGCAGTTCAGAGACCCAGTACTTC.

This rearrangement joins TRBV3-1 (or the pseudogene TRBV3-2) to TRBJ2-2; 10 nucleotides agree with TRBD2. Germline CDR1 and CDR2: LGHDT and YNNKEL (reference sequence). Trimming took 2 bases from V and 5 from J; bases not matched to a gene: 2. The CDR3 runs to 15 residues. CDR3 DNA: TGTGCCAGCAGCCAACTAGCGGGAGTTACCGGGGAGCTGTTTTTT. Protein: CASSQLAGVTGELFF.

The chain has TRBV5-4 and TRBJ2-4, with 10 positions matching TRBD1. CDR1 and CDR2 from the germline V gene are SGHNT and YYREEE (reference sequence). The junction had 5 bases not matched to a gene; V was cut back by 4 bases and J by 1 base. The CDR3 contains 16 residues. The CDR3 coding sequence is TGTGCCAGCAGCGCGACAGGGGGCTGGGCCAAAAACATTCAGTACTTC. Its protein product is CASSATGGWAKNIQYF.

This chain uses TRBV14 with TRBJ1-4; D unclear. Trimming stripped 4 bases from V and 0 bases from J, with 9 bases between. The V gene's germline CDR1 is SGHDN and CDR2 FVKESK. The length of the CDR3 is 15 residues. The DNA of the CDR3 is TGTGCCAGCAGCCCTGGCAGGTCAACTAATGAAAAACTGTTTTTT. Translated: CASSPGRSTNEKLFF.

This chain joins TRBV5-1 and TRBJ1-4, with TRBD1 matching 8 bases. V lost 0 bases and J lost 3; bases outside the gene matches: 10. This CDR3 is 18 amino acids long. The germline gives CDR1 SGHRS, CDR2 YFSETQ. This CDR3 reads CASSLGPGQGLANEKLFF. The DNA of the CDR3 is TGCGCCAGCAGCTTGGGTCCCGGACAGGGCCTTGCTAATGAAAAACTGTTTTTT.